Below are 27 T cell receptor beta chains sequenced from a single sample in a study of shared clonotypes between healthy human individuals. Measured with immunoSEQ multiplex PCR; TCRdb has only the in-frame clones, and not every one. The sample comprises fewer than 2.5 million clones, approximately 94% of which are singletons, and about 0.34% rests with the top ten. Sample: naive CD4+ T cells from PBMCs. Documented subset: CD45RA+ positively selected. The source of these receptors is a man younger than 35 in good health. Some clones in this sample may be carry-over from other donors' samples.

The gene calls are TRBV7-9 and TRBJ2-2; D ambiguous. The germline V gene has CDR1 SEHNR and CDR2 FQNEAQ (reference sequence). This CDR3 is built from 15 residues. The V end was cut by 5 bases, the J end by 1 base, with 11 bases between. CDR3 bases: TGTGCCAGCAGCCGGCCGGCCCAGAACACCGGGGAGCTGTTTTTT. It codes for CASSRPAQNTGELFF.

This chain uses TRBV5-1 with TRBJ2-7, with TRBD2 matching 14 bases. Looked up from germline, CDR1 is SGHRS and CDR2 is YFSETQ. Unmatched junction bases numbered 19, after V lost 2 bases and J lost 6 bases. CDR3 length equals 20 residues. The CDR3 sequence is CASSLMSSGLAGAVTGEQYF. CDR3 nucleotides: TGCGCCAGCAGCTTAATGTCTTCGGGACTAGCGGGAGCGGTGACCGGCGAGCAGTACTTC.

V is TRBV4-2 and J is TRBJ1-2; D is uncertain. Looked up from germline, CDR1 is LGHNA and CDR2 is YNFKEQ. V shed 2 bases and J shed 13 bases, with 20 bases lying between them. The CDR3 is made up of 14 amino acids. The CDR3 DNA is TGTGCCAGCAGCCAATTATCCCCCGGGCCGGCTACCACCTTC. Translated, it gives CASSQLSPGPATTF.

This clone was seen a single time. The V gene is TRBV2, the J gene TRBJ2-5, with 7 bases that match TRBD1. V lost 9 bases and J lost 5; bases outside the gene matches: 9. This CDR3 has 13 residues. Germline CDR1 is SNHLY and CDR2 is FYNNEI. The CDR3 region has the DNA TGTGCCAGTAAAGACAGGGTTGGGGAGACCCAGTACTTC. Protein product: CASKDRVGETQYF.

This chain connects TRBV2 to TRBJ1-5; unclear D gene. From germline, CDR1 is SNHLY and CDR2 FYNNEI. The CDR3 consists of 16 residues. Trimming cost V 6 bases and J 4 bases, with 19 bases left between them. The CDR3 DNA is TGTGCCAGCAGGAGAGAAGGTATTTTTGTTAATCAGCCCCAGCATTTT. It yields the protein CASRREGIFVNQPQHF.

This clone has more than one count but fewer than ten. This sample includes further DNA sequences coding for the same CDR3. CDR3 DNA: TGTGCCAGCTCACCAGGGGCAACAGATACGCAGTATTTT. Translating it yields CASSPGATDTQYF. The rearrangement joins TRBV18 to TRBJ2-3, with a possible D match to TRBD1 (5 bases). Trimming removed 2 bases from V and 3 bases from J, with 6 bases in between. Per germline, CDR1 KGHSH and CDR2 LQKENI. CDR3 length: 13 amino acids.

In this sample, this clone turned up a few times. This CDR3 is also generated by other DNA sequences in the sample. The chain is built from TRBV30 and TRBJ1-1; D remains unclear. Looked up from germline, CDR1 is GTSNPN and CDR2 is SVGIG (reference sequence). Deletions cut 4 bases from V and 0 bases from J, with 3 bases between. This CDR3 has 11 amino acids. DNA of the CDR3: TGTGCCTGGACCGTGAACACTGAAGCTTTCTTT. Encoded protein: CAWTVNTEAFF.

The chain couples TRBV2 to TRBJ1-5, with TRBD1 matching over 9 bases. V lost 2 bases and J lost 4; bases outside the gene matches: 6. Germline V lookup: CDR1 SNHLY, CDR2 FYNNEI. The CDR3 has 16 residues. DNA for the CDR3: TGTGCCAGCAGTGAAACTGGACAGGGGTTGAATCAGCCCCAGCATTTT. It encodes CASSETGQGLNQPQHF.

The chain employs TRBV5-1 and TRBJ2-3, with TRBD1 matching 8 bases. Germline CDR1 reads SGHRS; CDR2 reads YFSETQ. Trimming removed 2 bases from V and 5 bases from J; junction bases left unmatched: 4. This CDR3 has 14 amino acids. DNA for the CDR3: TGCGCCAGCAGCTTTTTGACAGGGGAAGATACGCAGTATTTT. It codes for CASSFLTGEDTQYF.

The V call is TRBV13, the J call TRBJ1-3, with D tentatively TRBD1 (5 bases). The V and J ends lost 0 bases and 1 base respectively, with 13 bases between them. The CDR3 contains 17 residues. Germline V gene lookup returns CDR1 PRHDT and CDR2 FYEKMQ (reference sequence). The CDR3 DNA reads TGTGCCAGCAGCTTAGGCCAGTCAAGGACATCTGGAAACACCATATATTTT. Protein: CASSLGQSRTSGNTIYF.

This chain joins TRBV4-1 and TRBJ2-1, with 14 bases identical to TRBD2. This CDR3 comprises 16 residues. The germline V gene has CDR1 MGHRA and CDR2 YSYEKL. The V and J ends lost 2 bases and 9 bases, in that order; junction bases with no gene match: 6. The CDR3 coding sequence is TGCGCCAGCAGCCAACCGACTAGCGGGAGGGTGGGTGAGCAGTTCTTC. This sequence encodes CASSQPTSGRVGEQFF.

This clone was seen a single time. The chain employs TRBV4-2 and TRBJ1-6; TRBD1 matches 8 bases. This CDR3 region has 17 residues. V shed 0 bases and J 6 bases; nucleotides not matched to a gene: 7. Germline assignment: CDR1 LGHNA and CDR2 YNFKEQ. CDR3 nucleotides: TGTGCCAGCAGCCAAGACCGGGCAGGGGGCCTTAATTCACCCCTCCACTTT. Translation gives CASSQDRAGGLNSPLHF.

This sequence joins TRBV25-1 and TRBJ2-7, with D possibly matching TRBD2 (5 bases). Between the trimmed V and J ends, which lost 4 bases and 7 bases, there was a span of 17 bases. There are 14 residues in the CDR3. Germline V lookup: CDR1 MGHDK, CDR2 SYGVNS. CDR3 DNA sequence: TGTGCCAGCAGTGTGTTAGGTTCGAGGGAGGAGCAGTACTTC. Amino acid sequence: CASSVLGSREEQYF.

The rearrangement joins TRBV6-6 to TRBJ2-1, with D maybe TRBD2 (6 bases). Germline V lookup: CDR1 MNHNY, CDR2 SVGAGI (reference sequence). The CDR3 is made up of 15 amino acids. V shed 2 bases and J shed 8 bases, with 16 bases lying between them. The CDR3 loop reads CASSYTRLGLDEQFF. As DNA, the CDR3 is TGTGCCAGCAGTTACACCCGACTAGGCTTGGATGAGCAGTTCTTC.

This rearrangement joins TRBV6-1 to TRBJ1-1; D might be TRBD1 (5 bases). Trimming took 2 bases from V and 10 from J, leaving 11 bases between them. Germline loops: CDR1 MNHNS, CDR2 SASEGT. The CDR3 covers 12 residues. The CDR3 bases are TGTGCCAGCAGTGAACCGGGGCTGGGAGCTTTCTTT. Translation gives CASSEPGLGAFF.

This clone showed up just a few times. The V call is TRBV4-3, the J call TRBJ1-1; the match to TRBD1 covers 11 bases. Germline V gene sequence: CDR1 LGHNA, CDR2 YSLEER. The ends lost 1 base at V and 1 base at J; junction bases unmatched: 11. The CDR3 runs 19 residues. The CDR3 nucleotides read TGCGCCAGCAGCCAAGGCCCCCTTGGGACAGGGGGGCCGAACACTGAAGCTTTCTTT. It translates to CASSQGPLGTGGPNTEAFF.

The V and J genes are TRBV28 and TRBJ1-5; 8 bases are shared with TRBD1. The CDR3 extends over 13 amino acids. Germline loops: CDR1 MDHEN, CDR2 SYDVKM. With 6 bases clipped from V and 5 bases from J, the junction kept 3 bases outside the gene matches. The CDR3, as DNA: TGTGCCAGCAGCGCAGGGGGCGATCAGCCCCAGCATTTT. Amino acid sequence: CASSAGGDQPQHF.

The rearrangement uses TRBV5-6 and TRBJ2-4; 8 bases match TRBD1. Germline loops: CDR1 SGHDT, CDR2 YYEEEE. The length of the CDR3 is 15 residues. J was trimmed by 6 bases and V by 4 bases; bases with no gene match: 9. The CDR3 loop reads CASSPLTGERNIQYF. In nucleotides, the CDR3 is TGTGCCAGCAGCCCATTGACAGGGGAAAGAAACATTCAGTACTTC.

The J gene is TRBJ2-7, the V gene TRBV6-4, with a weak D call TRBD2 (6 bases). This CDR3 region has 14 residues. In germline, CDR1 is MRHNA, CDR2 SNTAGT. The V end was cut by 6 bases, the J end by 2 bases, with 14 bases between. CDR3 sequence reads: CASSKGPGAYEQYF. The CDR3 DNA sequence: TGTGCCAGCAGCAAAGGGCCGGGGGCCTACGAGCAGTACTTC.

The chain is built from TRBV28 and TRBJ1-2; D is perhaps TRBD1 (5 bases). Trimming cost V 10 bases and J 5 bases, with 26 bases left between them. The CDR3 has 16 amino acids. Per the germline V gene, CDR1 is MDHEN and CDR2 is SYDVKM. CDR3 in amino acids: CATEFEGRGALYGYTF. The DNA for the CDR3 is TGTGCCACCGAGTTTGAGGGGAGGGGCGCCCTTTATGGCTACACCTTC.

The chain joins TRBV21-1 to TRBJ2-2; no check of the table's D call, TRBD2, against the DNA was made. TRBV21-1 is shown as a pseudogene. This CDR3 region has 15 residues. The CDR3 here is CASSKVDCNTGELFF. The CDR3 coding sequence is TGTGCCAGCAGCAAAGTAGACTGTAACACCGGGGAGCTGTTTTTT.

This sequence joins TRBV18 and TRBJ2-1; TRBD1 matches 7 bases. Germline V gives CDR1 KGHSH, CDR2 LQKENI. V shed 3 bases and J 5 bases; nucleotides not matched to a gene: 16. This CDR3 has 18 residues. CDR3 nucleotides: TGTGCCAGCTCACCCCAGATCATACGACAGGGAACGAACAATGAGCAGTTCTTC. It specifies CASSPQIIRQGTNNEQFF.

In regard to this clone: This specimen includes other DNA sequences encoding the same CDR3. The chain recombines TRBV28 with TRBJ2-4, with D perhaps assigned TRBD1 or TRBD2 (5 bases each). V was shortened by 5 bases and J by 0 bases, with 11 bases between the two germline ends. Germline CDR1 is MDHEN and CDR2 is SYDVKM. The CDR3 is 15 residues long. The CDR3 reads CASSLSGTAKNIQYF. Here the CDR3 DNA reads TGTGCCAGCAGTCTTTCCGGGACAGCCAAAAACATTCAGTACTTC.

The rearrangement joins TRBV5-1 to TRBJ2-7; 7 bases match TRBD2. This CDR3 region has 15 residues. V was pared by 0 bases and J by 4 bases, with 7 bases of the junction left unmatched. Germline CDR1 and CDR2: SGHRS and YFSETQ. The CDR3 sequence is CASSLVSSGEYEQYF. CDR3 sequence (DNA): TGCGCCAGCAGCTTGGTGTCTAGCGGAGAATACGAGCAGTACTTC.

The CDR3 coding sequence is TGTGCCAGCACCTACCCCGGCACAGATACGCAGTATTTT. Translation gives CASTYPGTDTQYF. The V and J genes are TRBV6-5 and TRBJ2-3; D is ambiguous. Germline lookup yields CDR1 MNHEY and CDR2 SVGAGI. This CDR3 has 13 amino acids. Trimming stripped 7 bases from V and 1 base from J, with 9 bases between.

This clone occurred a few times. The rearrangement uses TRBV2 and TRBJ1-5, with D hard to call. The CDR3 spans 13 residues. V was shortened by 4 bases and J by 5 bases, with 9 bases between the two germline ends. The germline CDR1 and CDR2 sequences are SNHLY and FYNNEI. CDR3 nucleotide sequence: TGTGCCAGCAGTGGGGCGGGGTATCAGCCCCAGCATTTT. Translated: CASSGAGYQPQHF.

With respect to this clone: Additional DNA sequences in this sample encode the identical CDR3. The chain is built from TRBV19 and TRBJ2-7; D uncertain. Germline V gives CDR1 LNHDA, CDR2 SQIVND (reference sequence). Trimming shortened V by 4 bases and J by 0 bases, and 10 bases separated the two germline ends. The CDR3 extends over 14 amino acids. The CDR3 spells CASSRQQSSYEQYF. The CDR3 DNA reads as TGTGCCAGTAGTAGGCAACAGAGCTCCTACGAGCAGTACTTC. The full variable domain, its missing parts supplied by reference TRBV19 and TRBJ2-7, is DGGITQSPKYLFRKEGQNVTLSCEQNLNHDAMYWYRQDPGQGLRLIYYSQIVNDFQKGDIAEGYSVSREKKESFPLTVTSAQKNPTAFYLCASSRQQSSYEQYFGPGTRLTVT.